One TCR beta chain is described in this entry. This entry comes from a study of blood T cell repertoires in COVID-19. On the study more broadly: Samples taken during acute and convalescent COVID-19 were collected in the United States, Italy and Spain.

Original analysis: Reference gene primers were amplified, and this amplification served to estimate nucleated cell counts. TCRdb's copy holds only in-frame clones and misses some; the assay was immunoSEQ multiplex PCR. V and J calls and clone size follow that table, whereas D and trimming were derived from the DNA. The sample has approximately 99,000 clones, around 88% seen once; the top ten hold around 2%. V lost 0 bases, J lost 5 bases, and 7 bases stayed unmatched. This CDR3 contains 16 residues. The germline V gene encodes CDR1 LGHDT and CDR2 YNNKEL (reference sequence). The receptor was derived from a man aged 50 to 60 with COVID-19, enrolled during active disease. The chain couples TRBV3-1 (or the pseudogene TRBV3-2) to TRBJ1-2; 9 nucleotides align to TRBD1. Sequenced: peripheral blood. CDR3 nucleotides: TGTGCCAGCAGCCAAGAACTCACAGGGGGCAATTATGGCTACACCTTC. Residues: CASSQELTGGNYGYTF.